What follows are 25 T cell receptor beta chains derived from one specimen sequenced in a study of PD-L1 blockade in urothelial cancer. Time point reported: pretreatment peripheral blood. Assay used: immunoSEQ multiplex PCR; TCRdb lists only in-frame clones, some missing. The sample includes just under 65,000 clones, roughly four fifths of them seen just once. The input for sequencing was PBMCs, taken around atezolizumab (anti-PD-L1) treatment. These receptors were taken from a man between 70 and 80 years old with urothelial cancer.

Regarding this clone: A read error may account for a junction end that differs from germline. V and J are TRBV2 and TRBJ1-1, with D hard to call. The V gene's germline CDR1 is SNHLY and CDR2 FYNNEI. The CDR3 covers 13 residues. The CDR3 region is CASTEREDTEAFF. CDR3 coding DNA: TGTGCCAGCACTGAACGGGAGGACACTGAAGCTTTCTTT.

J is TRBJ1-1 and V is TRBV13; 7 bases are a match to TRBD1. CDR1 is PRHDT, CDR2 FYEKMQ, per germline (reference sequence). The CDR3 contains 13 residues. With V trimmed by 7 bases and J by 3 bases, 5 bases remained unmatched. CDR3: CASTYQGDTEAFF. The CDR3 nucleotides are TGTGCCAGCACCTACCAGGGGGACACTGAAGCTTTCTTT.

CDR3 sequence: CASSISLSRGPEAFF. The CDR3 DNA sequence: TGTGCCAGTAGTATTTCATTATCCAGGGGGCCTGAAGCTTTCTTT. The J gene is TRBJ1-1, the V gene TRBV19; 8 bases map to TRBD1. This CDR3 is 15 amino acids long. Per the germline V gene, CDR1 is LNHDA and CDR2 is SQIVND (reference sequence). Trimming took 3 bases from V and 6 from J; bases not matched to a gene: 9.

The chain employs TRBV18 and TRBJ1-1, with 9 bases lining up with TRBD1. In germline, CDR1 is KGHSH, CDR2 LQKENI. V was clipped by 3 bases and J by 0 bases; unmatched bases: 11. There are 18 residues in the CDR3. This CDR3 is CASSPRTGEMGMNTEAFF. Written as DNA, the CDR3 is TGTGCCAGCTCACCGCGGACAGGGGAGATGGGTATGAACACTGAAGCTTTCTTT.

This clone was observed a few times. The chain carries TRBV6-4 and TRBJ2-1, with D maybe TRBD1 (5 bases). V dropped 2 bases and J dropped 6 bases, with 11 bases sitting between them. The CDR3 runs to 14 residues. Germline CDR1 MRHNA, CDR2 SNTAGT. The CDR3 loop is CASSDGQASNEQFF. The CDR3 DNA reads TGTGCCAGCAGTGACGGACAAGCGAGCAATGAGCAGTTCTTC.

The chain links TRBV20-1 to TRBJ1-1; no clear D. Deletions cut 3 bases from V and 0 bases from J, with 2 bases between. The V gene's germline CDR1 is DFQATT and CDR2 SNEGSKA (reference sequence). CDR3 size: 11 residues. The CDR3 sequence is CSASMNTEAFF. The CDR3 DNA is TGCAGTGCTAGCATGAACACTGAAGCTTTCTTT.

The chain recombines TRBV5-1 with TRBJ2-7, with 7 bases lining up with TRBD1. Losses at the gene ends were 6 bases for V and 1 base for J; bases not matched to a gene: 4. This CDR3 is built from 13 residues. The germline gives CDR1 SGHRS, CDR2 YFSETQ. CDR3 region: CASNDRVSYEQYF. CDR3 nucleotides: TGCGCCAGCAACGACAGGGTATCCTACGAGCAGTACTTC.

The V call is TRBV3-2, the J call TRBJ2-7; the D call TRBD2 from the table was never checked on the DNA. TRBV3-2 is termed a pseudogene. The CDR3 sequence is 9 residues long. CDR3 bases: TGTGCCAGCAGCCAAACTAAGGTGGTC. It codes for CASSQTKVV.

The CDR3 spells CASSEAQEYTEAFF. DNA for the CDR3: TGTGCCAGCAGTGAAGCGCAGGAATACACTGAAGCTTTCTTT. The rearrangement joins TRBV6-1 to TRBJ1-1; D unresolved. V gave up 0 bases and J gave up 3 bases, with 8 bases separating them. Germline V gene sequence: CDR1 MNHNS, CDR2 SASEGT. CDR3 length equals 14 residues.

This clone has only one observation. This sequence joins TRBV7-2 and TRBJ1-2; TRBD1 might be the D (6 bases). Germline loops: CDR1 SGHTA, CDR2 FQGNSA. V lost 5 bases and J 4 bases, leaving 14 bases between the germline ends. The CDR3 spans 14 residues. CDR3 amino acids: CASSPQTGTYGYTF. CDR3 nucleotides: TGTGCCAGCAGCCCACAGACAGGAACCTATGGCTACACCTTC.

V usage is TRBV6-1 and J usage is TRBJ1-4; no definite D call. V was cut by 5 bases and J by 8 bases, with 15 bases left in between. CDR1 and CDR2 from the germline V gene are MNHNS and SASEGT. This CDR3 spans 14 amino acids. The CDR3 reads CASSKSVEVEKLFF. In nucleotides, the CDR3 is TGTGCCAGCAGTAAGAGTGTCGAGGTAGAAAAACTGTTTTTT.

This clone was observed a handful of times. In DNA, the CDR3 is TGTGCCAGCAGTTCGGAAACAGGGGCGGAGGGCTACACCTTC. Protein sequence: CASSSETGAEGYTF. The chain uses TRBV27 and TRBJ1-2; the match to TRBD1 covers 7 bases. V dropped 4 bases and J dropped 8; count of bases not matched to a gene: 10. This CDR3 comprises 14 residues. Germline CDR1 is MNHEY and CDR2 is SMNVEV (reference sequence).

The chain uses TRBV7-3 and TRBJ1-1; TRBD1 might be the D (6 bases). V was cut by 4 bases and J by 3 bases, with 15 bases left in between. This CDR3 is built from 15 residues. The germline CDR1 and CDR2 sequences are SGHTA and FQGTGA. The CDR3 DNA follows: TGTGCCAGCAGCTCAGGGGCGGGAGGCCACACTGAAGCTTTCTTT. It translates to CASSSGAGGHTEAFF.

V usage is TRBV7-9 and J usage is TRBJ2-7, with 8 bases lining up with TRBD1. Trimming removed 2 bases from V and 0 bases from J; junction bases left unmatched: 6. The V gene's germline CDR1 is SEHNR and CDR2 FQNEAQ (reference sequence). CDR3 length: 16 residues. CDR3 in DNA: TGTGCCAGCAGCTTACCCGGTACAGGGGGCTCCTACGAGCAGTACTTC. Translated: CASSLPGTGGSYEQYF.

V usage is TRBV6-6 and J usage is TRBJ1-3; TRBD1 matches at 10 bases. The CDR3 length is 16 residues. The germline V gene has CDR1 MNHNY and CDR2 SVGAGI (reference sequence). With 3 bases clipped from V and 0 bases from J, the junction kept 2 bases outside the gene matches. Here the CDR3 DNA reads TGTGCCAGCAGTTATTGGACAGGGGGCTCTGGAAACACCATATATTTT. Protein product: CASSYWTGGSGNTIYF.

The gene calls are TRBV28 and TRBJ2-1; TRBD2 matches 9 bases. CDR1 and CDR2 (germline): MDHEN, SYDVKM. The V segment lost 5 bases and the J segment 7 bases; nucleotides outside the gene matches: 9. CDR3 length equals 15 residues. The DNA of the CDR3 is TGTGCCAGCAGTCTAATCACTAGCGGGCAAAATGAGCAGTTCTTC. Translating it yields CASSLITSGQNEQFF.

This clone has more than one count but fewer than ten. The V gene is TRBV30, the J gene TRBJ1-1; D call uncertain. CDR3 length: 15 residues. Germline values: CDR1 GTSNPN, CDR2 SVGIG (reference sequence). Deletions cut 0 bases from V and 0 bases from J, with 11 bases between. CDR3 DNA sequence: TGTGCCTGGAGTGTAGGAGTGAGTTTGAACACTGAAGCTTTCTTT. Encoded protein: CAWSVGVSLNTEAFF.

The CDR3 coding sequence is TGTGCCAGCAGCTTAGCGGTAGCGGGGCTCTCCTACAATGAGCAGTTCTTC. Protein product: CASSLAVAGLSYNEQFF. V is TRBV13 and J is TRBJ2-1; 8 bases are shared with TRBD2. Germline V gene sequence: CDR1 PRHDT, CDR2 FYEKMQ (reference sequence). With 1 base clipped from V and 0 bases from J, the junction kept 5 bases outside the gene matches. CDR3 length: 17 amino acids.

This chain joins TRBV5-4 and TRBJ1-1, with TRBD1 identical over 7 bases. Trimming removed 0 bases from V and 8 bases from J; junction bases left unmatched: 4. CDR1 and CDR2 (germline): SGHNT, YYREEE (reference sequence). The CDR3 totals 13 residues. This CDR3 is CASSLVGGQEAFF. The CDR3 DNA follows: TGTGCCAGCAGCTTGGTGGGGGGACAGGAAGCTTTCTTT.

In its sample, this clone was seen a few times. The V and J genes are TRBV19 and TRBJ1-1; unclear D gene. Per the germline V gene, CDR1 is LNHDA and CDR2 is SQIVND (reference sequence). Trimming removed 7 bases from V and 5 bases from J, with 11 bases in between. The CDR3 consists of 12 residues. The chain's CDR3 is CASTRFGTEAFF. The DNA for the CDR3 is TGTGCCAGTACCCGGTTCGGTACTGAAGCTTTCTTT.

The gene calls are TRBV27 and TRBJ2-7; weak D call: TRBD1 (5 bases). The CDR3 is 13 residues long. V lost 2 bases and J lost 9, with 14 bases in between. Per the germline V gene, CDR1 is MNHEY and CDR2 is SMNVEV (reference sequence). The DNA of the CDR3 is TGTGCCAGCAGTTTAGAACCTAGGGGCAGGCAGTACTTC. Translating it yields CASSLEPRGRQYF.

The V gene is TRBV10-3, the J gene TRBJ2-6; no clear D. Per germline, CDR1 ENHRY and CDR2 SYGVKD. The CDR3 spans 13 residues. V lost 8 bases and J lost 0, with 5 bases in between. CDR3 in DNA: TGTGCCATCGGAGACTCTGGGGCCAACGTCCTGACTTTC. This codes for CAIGDSGANVLTF.

This chain uses TRBV5-4 with TRBJ2-1, with 7 bases lining up with TRBD2. The CDR3 runs to 15 residues. The germline CDR1 and CDR2 sequences are SGHNT and YYREEE (reference sequence). The ends lost 0 bases at V and 4 bases at J; junction bases unmatched: 4. DNA of the CDR3: TGTGCCAGCAGCTTGGACGGGAGGCCGTACAATGAGCAGTTCTTC. This gives the protein CASSLDGRPYNEQFF.

V and J are TRBV28 and TRBJ2-7; TRBD2 matches 8 bases. The CDR3 loop spans 13 amino acids. Trimming took 6 bases from V and 4 from J; bases not matched to a gene: 5. Per germline, CDR1 MDHEN and CDR2 SYDVKM. Here the CDR3 reads CASRPLAGYEQYF. CDR3 coding DNA: TGTGCCAGCAGACCCTTAGCGGGATACGAGCAGTACTTC.

This chain joins TRBV28 and TRBJ2-2; 8 nucleotides line up with TRBD2. There are 13 residues in the CDR3. The germline gives CDR1 MDHEN, CDR2 SYDVKM. In DNA form, the CDR3 reads TGTGTGGCCGGGACTAGAAGTTTCGGGGAGCTGTTTTTT. Translated, it gives CVAGTRSFGELFF. Full variable domain (missing parts from reference TRBV28 and TRBJ2-2): DVKVTQSSRYLVKRTGEKVFLECVQDMDHENMFWYRQDPGLGLRLIYFSYDVKMKEKGDIPEGYSVSREKKERFSLILESASTNQTSMYLCVAGTRSFGELFFGEGSRLTVL.